A single sample is the source of the 27 T cell receptor beta chains below, sequenced in a study of shared clonotypes between healthy human individuals. TCRdb's table, derived via immunoSEQ multiplex PCR, lists solely in-frame clones and lacks some. This table has over a million clones, around 82% appearing once. Source material: memory CD4+ T cells from PBMCs. Subset denoted: CD45RA-negative fraction. Receptors originate from a man younger than 30 in good health. Some clones in this sample may be carry-over from other donors' samples.

V and J are TRBV7-6 and TRBJ1-3, with unresolved D. This CDR3 is built from 15 residues. The germline CDR1 and CDR2 sequences are SGHVS and FNYEAQ. The V end lost 1 base, the J end lost 4 bases, and 11 bases lay between the germline ends. DNA for the CDR3: TGTGCCAGCAGCTTAGACCCCTCGGCAGGAAACACCATATATTTT. It translates to CASSLDPSAGNTIYF.

The V gene is TRBV29-1, the J gene TRBJ2-7; a weak D match, TRBD1 (6 bases). Germline loops: CDR1 SQVTM, CDR2 ANQGSEA. CDR3 length equals 12 residues. Trimming removed 4 bases from V and 1 base from J, with 8 bases in between. In DNA form, the CDR3 reads TGCAGCGTTGTTACAGGGTCCTACGAGCAGTACTTC. This sequence encodes CSVVTGSYEQYF.

The gene calls are TRBV5-1 and TRBJ1-2, with D unclear. Per germline, CDR1 SGHRS and CDR2 YFSETQ. The V end was cut by 0 bases, the J end by 7 bases, with 10 bases between. The CDR3 is made up of 13 amino acids. CDR3 protein: CASSLDVAGGYTF. In DNA form, the CDR3 reads TGCGCCAGCAGCTTGGATGTGGCGGGTGGCTACACCTTC.

This chain joins TRBV10-2 and TRBJ1-5, with 7 bases lining up with TRBD1. V was pared by 7 bases and J by 5 bases, with 11 bases of the junction left unmatched. There are 15 residues in the CDR3. CDR1 is WSHSY, CDR2 SAAADI, per germline. The chain's CDR3 is CASNPGQDGHQPQHF. In nucleotides, the CDR3 is TGCGCCAGCAATCCTGGACAGGACGGTCATCAGCCCCAGCATTTT.

This sequence joins TRBV5-1 and TRBJ2-3; the match to TRBD2 covers 10 bases. The CDR3 length is 15 residues. V was pared by 5 bases and J by 2 bases, with 5 bases of the junction left unmatched. Germline loops: CDR1 SGHRS, CDR2 YFSETQ. CDR3 nucleotides: TGCGCCAGCAGATTAGCGGGGGGAAACACAGATACGCAGTATTTT. As protein: CASRLAGGNTDTQYF.

The chain carries TRBV29-1 and TRBJ2-2; TRBD2 might be the D (5 bases). The V gene's germline CDR1 is SQVTM and CDR2 ANQGSEA. Trimming stripped 4 bases from V and 1 base from J, with 10 bases between. This CDR3 region has 14 residues. The CDR3 coding sequence is TGCAGCGTTGCCGGGGTTAGGAACACCGGGGAGCTGTTTTTT. It encodes CSVAGVRNTGELFF.

V and J are TRBV5-8 and TRBJ1-1; D is perhaps TRBD1 (5 bases). Deletions cut 7 bases from V and 5 bases from J, with 21 bases between. The CDR3 loop spans 15 amino acids. Germline CDR1 SGHTS, CDR2 YDEGEE. The CDR3 spells CASLFYGGRWTEAFF. Here the CDR3 DNA reads TGTGCCAGCCTTTTTTATGGGGGGAGGTGGACTGAAGCTTTCTTT.

V and J are TRBV7-2 and TRBJ1-2; the match to TRBD1 covers 8 bases. This CDR3 has 15 amino acids. After removal of 5 bases from V and 7 bases from J, the junction contained 12 bases not matched to a gene. Germline CDR1 is SGHTA and CDR2 is FQGNSA. The chain's CDR3 is CASSRSGRGRGGYTF. In DNA form, the CDR3 reads TGTGCCAGCAGCCGATCCGGCAGGGGGCGCGGTGGCTACACCTTC.

V usage is TRBV7-3 and J usage is TRBJ2-5, with D perhaps TRBD1 or TRBD2 (6 bases each). V was pared by 1 base and J by 5 bases, with 14 bases between. Germline CDR1 and CDR2: SGHTA and FQGTGA. CDR3 length: 15 amino acids. The CDR3 DNA reads as TGTGCCAGCAGCTTAATCCCCGGGGGCGGGGAGACCCAGTACTTC. Amino acid sequence: CASSLIPGGGETQYF.

The rearrangement uses TRBV28 and TRBJ2-7; perhaps TRBD2 as D (7 bases). The CDR3 totals 14 residues. The ends were cut back, 6 bases at V and 3 bases at J, with 15 bases in the middle. Germline-derived CDR1 and CDR2 are MDHEN and SYDVKM. The CDR3 nucleotides are TGTGCCAGCAGCCCCCGGGGAGGGGGCTACGAGCAGTACTTC. Protein: CASSPRGGGYEQYF.

This clone was found a few times. This chain uses TRBV20-1 with TRBJ2-3; D possibly uses TRBD1 or TRBD2 (5 bases each). The V end lost 7 bases, the J end lost 10 bases, and 15 bases lay between the germline ends. The CDR3 runs 11 residues. Looked up from germline, CDR1 is DFQATT and CDR2 is SNEGSKA (reference sequence). The CDR3 nucleotides are TGCAGTGGCGACCAGTTGGGACCGCAGTATTTT. Translating it yields CSGDQLGPQYF.

V usage is TRBV11-2 and J usage is TRBJ2-3, with 10 bases matching TRBD2. J was trimmed by 2 bases and V by 5 bases; bases with no gene match: 10. CDR3 length: 17 amino acids. The germline V gene encodes CDR1 SGHAT and CDR2 FQNNGV. CDR3 residues: CASSPSWSGRVTDTQYF. The CDR3 nucleotides read TGTGCCAGCAGCCCGTCTTGGAGCGGGAGGGTCACAGATACGCAGTATTTT.

With regard to this clone: A much larger clone differs by one base, so this may be a read error. DNA of the CDR3: TGTGCCAGCAGCCCGAGCTCCTACGAGCAGTACTTC. Its translation: CASSPSSYEQYF. The V gene is TRBV11-1, the J gene TRBJ2-7; no reliable D call. V dropped 5 bases and J dropped 0 bases, with 5 bases sitting between them. This CDR3 region has 12 residues. Germline CDR1 SGHAT, CDR2 FQDESV (reference sequence).

The rearrangement uses TRBV7-7 and TRBJ2-2; D remains unclear. CDR1 and CDR2 from the germline V gene are SSHAT and FNYEAQ (reference sequence). The CDR3 has 15 residues. Trimming stripped 5 bases from V and 0 bases from J, with 10 bases between. As DNA, the CDR3 is TGTGCCAGCAGCGGGCGACTTTCGAACACCGGGGAGCTGTTTTTT. Protein sequence: CASSGRLSNTGELFF.

The chain employs TRBV7-2 and TRBJ2-1, with 8 bases lining up with TRBD1. The CDR3 loop spans 15 amino acids. With 4 bases clipped from V and 2 bases from J, the junction kept 4 bases outside the gene matches. Germline V gives CDR1 SGHTA, CDR2 FQGNSA. The CDR3 loop reads CASSYDRGPYNEQFF. The DNA for the CDR3 is TGTGCCAGCAGCTACGACAGGGGCCCCTACAATGAGCAGTTCTTC.

The gene calls are TRBV5-4 and TRBJ2-7; D may match TRBD1 or TRBD2 (6 bases each). The CDR3 length is 12 residues. In germline, CDR1 is SGHNT, CDR2 YYREEE (reference sequence). Trimming removed 5 bases at V and 7 bases at J, with 13 bases between. CDR3: CASSGGLGEQYF. In nucleotides, the CDR3 is TGTGCCAGCAGTGGGGGGCTGGGGGAGCAGTACTTC.

The gene calls are TRBV18 and TRBJ1-2; no reliable D call. The germline V gene encodes CDR1 KGHSH and CDR2 LQKENI. The CDR3 length is 14 residues. V lost 1 base to trimming and J lost 2 bases, with 8 bases between them. CDR3 sequence: CASSPLGQNYGYTF. CDR3 DNA sequence: TGTGCCAGCTCACCACTTGGGCAGAACTATGGCTACACCTTC.

The chain combines TRBV7-9 with TRBJ2-2; either TRBD1 or TRBD2 may supply D (5 bases each). The V end was cut by 4 bases, the J end by 0 bases, with 9 bases between. This CDR3 spans 15 amino acids. In germline, CDR1 is SEHNR, CDR2 FQNEAQ (reference sequence). The CDR3 reads CASSYRGPNTGELFF. CDR3 bases: TGTGCCAGCAGCTATCGGGGCCCGAACACCGGGGAGCTGTTTTTT.

This chain uses TRBV2 with TRBJ1-5; D not certain. This CDR3 is 15 amino acids long. Germline CDR1 and CDR2: SNHLY and FYNNEI. Trimming removed 3 bases at V and 7 bases at J, with 16 bases between. CDR3 residues: CASSDGVVNGQPQHF. The CDR3 DNA reads as TGTGCCAGCAGTGACGGGGTAGTTAACGGCCAGCCCCAGCATTTT.

The V gene is TRBV27, the J gene TRBJ1-5; D not resolved. The CDR3 loop spans 13 amino acids. Trimming shortened V by 6 bases and J by 5 bases, and 11 bases separated the two germline ends. Germline V gene data show CDR1 as MNHEY and CDR2 as SMNVEV (reference sequence). The CDR3 DNA sequence: TGTGCCAGCAGCAATGAGTTTGATCAGCCCCAGCATTTT. This codes for CASSNEFDQPQHF.

The CDR3, as DNA: TGCGCCAGCAGCTTTTTCGGGACTAGCACAGATACGCAGTATTTT. Its protein product is CASSFFGTSTDTQYF. The V and J genes are TRBV5-1 and TRBJ2-3; tentative D call: TRBD2 (6 bases). Trimming shortened V by 2 bases and J by 0 bases, and 10 bases separated the two germline ends. CDR1 and CDR2 from the germline V gene are SGHRS and YFSETQ. The length of the CDR3 is 15 residues.

This clone showed up just once. The gene calls are TRBV4-2 and TRBJ2-7; a weak D match, TRBD2 (6 bases). V lost 3 bases, J lost 2 bases, and 14 bases lay in between. CDR3 size: 15 residues. CDR1 and CDR2 (germline): LGHNA, YNFKEQ. CDR3 in amino acids: CASSQGVASAYEQYF. CDR3 sequence (DNA): TGTGCCAGCAGCCAGGGAGTGGCTAGCGCCTACGAGCAGTACTTC.

Details on this clone: Given a much more abundant clone one base away, this may be a read error. The chain employs TRBV7-9 and TRBJ1-5, with D possibly TRBD1 on 6 matching bases. Trimming took 4 bases from V and 2 from J, leaving 12 bases between them. CDR3 length: 15 residues. Germline V gene data show CDR1 as SEHNR and CDR2 as FQNEAQ (reference sequence). The CDR3: CASSSPEGGNQPQHF. The CDR3 nucleotides are TGTGCCAGCAGCTCGCCTGAGGGGGGCAATCAGCCCCAGCATTTT.

The chain carries TRBV30 and TRBJ1-4, with 9 bases fitting TRBD1. The junction had 7 bases not matched to a gene; V was cut back by 3 bases and J by 11 bases. The CDR3 consists of 13 residues. From germline, CDR1 is GTSNPN and CDR2 SVGIG (reference sequence). CDR3 sequence: CAWREDRGGKLFF. CDR3 nucleotides: TGTGCCTGGAGAGAGGACAGGGGCGGGAAACTGTTTTTT.

The J gene is TRBJ2-2, the V gene TRBV7-3, with D unresolved. Germline V lookup: CDR1 SGHTA, CDR2 FQGTGA. The length of the CDR3 is 15 residues. Trimming cost V 6 bases and J 4 bases, with 15 bases left between them. CDR3 sequence (DNA): TGTGCCAGCAGTACGGACGCGTCTAGCACCGGGGAGCTGTTTTTT. This gives the protein CASSTDASSTGELFF.

V and J are TRBV19 and TRBJ1-5; a possible D gene is TRBD1 (5 bases). This CDR3 contains 13 residues. Germline V gives CDR1 LNHDA, CDR2 SQIVND (reference sequence). V lost 4 bases, J lost 6 bases, and 10 bases lay in between. The CDR3 bases are TGTGCCAGTAGTACAGGGAGAGGTCAGCCCCAGCATTTT. This gives the protein CASSTGRGQPQHF.

The chain joins TRBV7-2 to TRBJ2-2; no definite D call. The CDR3 is 14 amino acids. V was pared by 1 base and J by 2 bases, with 5 bases between. Germline V gene data show CDR1 as SGHTA and CDR2 as FQGNSA. CDR3 nucleotides: TGTGCCAGCAGCTTAGGATCCAACACCGGGGAGCTGTTTTTT. Protein sequence: CASSLGSNTGELFF.